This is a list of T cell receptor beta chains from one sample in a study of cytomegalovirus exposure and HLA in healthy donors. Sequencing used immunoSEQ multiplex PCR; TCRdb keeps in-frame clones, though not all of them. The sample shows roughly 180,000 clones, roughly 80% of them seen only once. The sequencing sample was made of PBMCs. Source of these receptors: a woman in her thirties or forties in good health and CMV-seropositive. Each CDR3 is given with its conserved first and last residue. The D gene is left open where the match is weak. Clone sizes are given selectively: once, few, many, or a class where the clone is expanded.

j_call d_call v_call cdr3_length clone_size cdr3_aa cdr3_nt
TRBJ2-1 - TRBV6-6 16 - CASSYSLTISYNEQFF TGTGCCAGCAGTTACTCACTAACCATCTCCTACAATGAGCAGTTCTTC
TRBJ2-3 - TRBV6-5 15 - CASSAQTGATDTQYF TGTGCCAGCAGTGCCCAGACAGGAGCCACAGATACGCAGTATTTT
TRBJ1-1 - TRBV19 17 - CASSPTLGGLGNTEAFF TGTGCCAGTAGTCCAACCCTGGGGGGGTTGGGGAACACTGAAGCTTTCTTT
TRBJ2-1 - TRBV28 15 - CASSLGGRAYNEQFF TGTGCCAGCAGTTTGGGGGGACGGGCCTACAATGAGCAGTTCTTC
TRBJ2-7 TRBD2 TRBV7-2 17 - CASSLRLGLAGEAEQYF TGTGCCAGCAGCTTACGACTAGGACTAGCGGGAGAAGCCGAGCAGTACTTC
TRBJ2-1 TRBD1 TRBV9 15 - CASSVGTDSYNEQFF TGTGCCAGCAGCGTCGGGACAGACTCCTACAATGAGCAGTTCTTC
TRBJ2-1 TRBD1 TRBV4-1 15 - CASSQVSDRVNEQFF TGCGCCAGCAGCCAAGTGAGTGACAGGGTGAATGAGCAGTTCTTC
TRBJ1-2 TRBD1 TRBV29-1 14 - CSVLVSGTGGGYTF TGCAGCGTCCTGGTATCCGGGACAGGGGGAGGCTACACCTTC
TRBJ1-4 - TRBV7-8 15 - CASSLGLPTNEKLFF TGTGCCAGCAGCCTAGGACTTCCAACTAATGAAAAACTGTTTTTT
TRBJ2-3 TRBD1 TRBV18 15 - CASSPRDRAADTQYF TGTGCCAGCTCACCTCGGGACAGGGCTGCAGATACGCAGTATTTT
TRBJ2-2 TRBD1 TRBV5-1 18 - CASSLAIFGSGQGRELFF TGCGCCAGCAGCTTGGCTATCTTCGGATCGGGACAGGGGAGGGAGCTGTTTTTT
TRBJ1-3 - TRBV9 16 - CASSAGGYTDGNTIYF TGTGCCAGCAGCGCCGGAGGGTATACGGATGGAAACACCATATATTTT
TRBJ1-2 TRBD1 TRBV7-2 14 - CASSLYWDSYGYTF TGTGCCAGCAGCTTATACTGGGACAGCTATGGCTACACCTTC
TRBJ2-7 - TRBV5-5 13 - CAGSLNRAYEQYF TGTGCCGGCAGCTTAAACAGAGCCTACGAGCAGTACTTC
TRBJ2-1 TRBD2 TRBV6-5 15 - CASSYQPGLGNEQFF TGTGCCAGCAGTTACCAACCGGGACTAGGCAATGAGCAGTTCTTC
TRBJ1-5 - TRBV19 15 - CASRTGYASNQPQHF TGTGCCAGTAGAACAGGGTACGCTAGCAATCAGCCCCAGCATTTT
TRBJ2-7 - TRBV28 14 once CASSYRPPSVEQYF TGTGCCAGCAGTTACAGGCCACCGTCGGTCGAGCAGTACTTC
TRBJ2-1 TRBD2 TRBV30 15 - CAWSATSGNNNEQFF TGTGCCTGGAGTGCGACTAGCGGGAATAACAATGAGCAGTTCTTC
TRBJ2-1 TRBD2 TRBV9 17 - CASSTDPSGKGRNEQFF TGTGCCAGCAGCACCGACCCTAGCGGGAAGGGCAGGAATGAGCAGTTCTTC
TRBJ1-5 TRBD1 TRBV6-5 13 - CASSRGQGLPQHF TGTGCCAGCAGCCGGGGACAGGGATTGCCCCAGCATTTT
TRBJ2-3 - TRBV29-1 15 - CSVEDWSSVADTQYF TGCAGCGTTGAAGATTGGTCTAGCGTTGCAGATACGCAGTATTTT
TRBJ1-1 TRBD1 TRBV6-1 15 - CASSATGGPRTEAFF TGTGCCAGCAGTGCCACAGGGGGCCCTCGCACTGAAGCTTTCTTT
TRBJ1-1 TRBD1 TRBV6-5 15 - CASSYTGQGASEAFF TGTGCCAGCAGTTACACGGGACAGGGGGCAAGTGAAGCTTTCTTT
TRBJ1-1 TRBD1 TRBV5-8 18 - CASSLYRTGGGMDTEAFF TGTGCCAGCAGCTTATACCGGACAGGGGGAGGGATGGACACTGAAGCTTTCTTT
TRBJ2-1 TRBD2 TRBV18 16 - CASSPWTSGSGNEQFF TGTGCCAGCTCCCCCTGGACTAGCGGGAGTGGAAATGAGCAGTTCTTC
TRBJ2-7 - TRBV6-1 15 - CASSEFSQAGGEQYF TGTGCCAGCAGTGAGTTTTCGCAGGCCGGGGGCGAGCAGTACTTC
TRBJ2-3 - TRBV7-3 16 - CASSLGHRPQADTQYF TGTGCCAGCAGCTTAGGCCACAGGCCCCAGGCAGATACGCAGTATTTT
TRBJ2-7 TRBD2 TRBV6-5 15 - CASSSIAGGTYEQYF TGTGCCAGCAGTTCAATAGCGGGAGGAACCTACGAGCAGTACTTC
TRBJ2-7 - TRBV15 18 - CATSRDQPWAAISYEQYF TGTGCCACCAGCAGAGACCAACCGTGGGCAGCTATCTCCTACGAGCAGTACTTC
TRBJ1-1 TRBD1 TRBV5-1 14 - CASSLSGGNTEAFF TGCGCCAGCAGCTTGTCAGGGGGTAACACTGAAGCTTTCTTT
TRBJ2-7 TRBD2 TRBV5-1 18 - CASSLTTSGRWEVYEQYF TGCGCCAGCAGCTTAACAACTAGCGGGAGGTGGGAGGTCTACGAGCAGTACTTC